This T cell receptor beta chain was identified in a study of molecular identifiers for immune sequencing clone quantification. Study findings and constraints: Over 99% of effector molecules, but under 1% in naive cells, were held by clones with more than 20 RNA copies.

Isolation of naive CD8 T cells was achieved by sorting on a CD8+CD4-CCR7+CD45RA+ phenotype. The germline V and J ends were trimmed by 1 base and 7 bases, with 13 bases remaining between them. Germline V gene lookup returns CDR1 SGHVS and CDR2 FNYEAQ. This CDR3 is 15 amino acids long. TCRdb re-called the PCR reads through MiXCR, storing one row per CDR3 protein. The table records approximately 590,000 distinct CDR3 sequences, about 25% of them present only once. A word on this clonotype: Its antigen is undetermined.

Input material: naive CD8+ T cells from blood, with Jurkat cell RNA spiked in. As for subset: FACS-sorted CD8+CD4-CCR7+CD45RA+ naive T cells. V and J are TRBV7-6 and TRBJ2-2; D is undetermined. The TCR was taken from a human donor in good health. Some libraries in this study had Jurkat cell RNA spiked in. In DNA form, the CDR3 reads TGTGCCAGCAGCTTAGGTGATTTGAGGTTCGGGGAGCTGTTTTTT. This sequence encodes CASSLGDLRFGELFF.